Each of the 12 T cell receptor beta chains below was sequenced from the same sample in a study of control samples from healthy donors and cancer patients. The repertoire was sequenced with immunoSEQ multiplex PCR; TCRdb's copy has only in-frame clones and lacks some. The sample holds around 70,000 clones, around 90% seen once. Sequencing was performed on PBMCs. The receptors stem from a woman aged 45-65 years with colorectal cancer.

The chain joins TRBV6-2 or TRBV6-3 to TRBJ1-5; 8 bases are a match to TRBD1. The CDR3 has 16 residues. The J segment lost 4 bases and the V segment lost 5 bases, leaving 10 bases of the junction unmatched. Germline assignment: CDR1 MNHEY and CDR2 SVGEGT. The CDR3 nucleotides read TGTGCCAGCAGTGAGTTCCAGGGGGCGGCAAATCAGCCCCAGCATTTT. Translating gives CASSEFQGAANQPQHF.

This sequence joins TRBV5-6 and TRBJ2-1, with unresolved D. Germline CDR1 and CDR2: SGHDT and YYEEEE. The ends were cut back, 0 bases at V and 2 bases at J, with 12 bases in the middle. The CDR3 is 16 amino acids. DNA of the CDR3: TGTGCCAGCAGCTTGGGTTGGCAGGCTACCTACAATGAGCAGTTCTTC. The encoded protein is CASSLGWQATYNEQFF.

The chain couples TRBV5-5 to TRBJ1-1, with 9 bases matching TRBD1. This CDR3 is built from 15 residues. Per the germline V gene, CDR1 is SGHKS and CDR2 is YYEKEE (reference sequence). V gave up 2 bases and J gave up 0 bases; unmatched junction bases: 2. CDR3 sequence: CASSFGTGMNTEAFF. CDR3 coding DNA: TGTGCCAGCAGCTTTGGGACAGGGATGAACACTGAAGCTTTCTTT.

V usage is TRBV30 and J usage is TRBJ2-1; D gene unclear. Trimming took 0 bases from V and 10 from J, leaving 7 bases between them. The CDR3 sequence is 11 residues long. Germline assignment: CDR1 GTSNPN and CDR2 SVGIG (reference sequence). CDR3 bases: TGTGCCTGGAGTGTACTGCGGGAGCAGTTCTTC. Its translation is CAWSVLREQFF.

This sequence joins TRBV7-8 and TRBJ2-1, with D maybe TRBD1 (5 bases). Germline V gene sequence: CDR1 SGHVS, CDR2 FQNEAQ. There are 15 residues in the CDR3. Between the trimmed V and J ends, which lost 5 bases and 5 bases, there was a span of 16 bases. This chain's CDR3 is CASSTLMKGDNEQFF. In DNA, the CDR3 is TGTGCCAGCAGCACCCTGATGAAAGGGGACAATGAGCAGTTCTTC.

This clone appeared a single time. The V gene is TRBV2, the J gene TRBJ2-2, with D maybe TRBD2 (7 bases). CDR1 is SNHLY and CDR2 is FYNNEI in the germline V gene. CDR3 length: 14 residues. The ends were cut back, 6 bases at V and 4 bases at J, with 12 bases in the middle. The CDR3 bases are TGTGCCAGCAGAGGGGGGGGCCCCACCGGGGAGCTGTTTTTT. This sequence encodes CASRGGGPTGELFF.

The J gene is TRBJ2-1, the V gene TRBV5-6; perhaps D is TRBD1 or TRBD2 (6 bases each). Trimming took 4 bases from V and 9 from J, leaving 23 bases between them. The V gene's germline CDR1 is SGHDT and CDR2 YYEEEE. The CDR3 runs 16 residues. The CDR3 nucleotides read TGTGCCAGCAGCACGAAGCAAACGGGACTCAGGGGTGAGCAGTTCTTC. It is translated as CASSTKQTGLRGEQFF.

The chain has TRBV7-2 and TRBJ2-1, with D possibly TRBD2 on 5 matching bases. The length of the CDR3 is 16 residues. CDR1 SGHTA and CDR2 FQGNSA come from the germline V gene. V was pared by 3 bases and J by 8 bases, with 20 bases between. CDR3: CASSFTRDLGVDEQFF. The CDR3 nucleotides are TGTGCCAGCAGCTTCACCCGGGATTTGGGTGTTGATGAGCAGTTCTTC.

This rearrangement joins TRBV6-4 to TRBJ2-3, with D perhaps assigned TRBD1 or TRBD2 (5 bases each). The CDR3 sequence is 16 residues long. Deletions cut 0 bases from V and 1 base from J, with 11 bases between. Germline V CDR1 and CDR2: MRHNA, SNTAGT. Here the CDR3 reads CASSDSGTVRTDTQYF. The CDR3, as DNA: TGTGCCAGCAGTGACTCGGGGACGGTCCGCACAGATACGCAGTATTTT.

The gene calls are TRBV18 and TRBJ2-3; D is perhaps TRBD2 (6 bases). V was clipped by 5 bases and J by 2 bases, with 11 bases between them. This CDR3 has 14 residues. Germline lookup yields CDR1 KGHSH and CDR2 LQKENI. CDR3 DNA sequence: TGTGCCAGCTCAAGCGGGCTGAACACAGATACGCAGTATTTT. This codes for CASSSGLNTDTQYF.

This clone came up a few times. The chain links TRBV6-2 or TRBV6-3 to TRBJ2-2; tentatively, D is TRBD1 (6 bases). The CDR3 length is 15 residues. The V end lost 2 bases, the J end lost 3 bases, and 10 bases lay between the germline ends. Germline CDR1 and CDR2: MNHEY and SVGEGT. In nucleotides, the CDR3 is TGTGCCAGCAGTTACCGCAGGGGAGACACCGGGGAGCTGTTTTTT. Its translation is CASSYRRGDTGELFF.

This clone has a single count. The rearrangement joins TRBV9 to TRBJ2-2; D possibly corresponds to TRBD2 (5 bases). The germline V and J ends were trimmed by 4 bases and 5 bases, with 12 bases remaining between them. CDR1 and CDR2 from the germline V gene are SGDLS and YYNGEE. The CDR3 contains 14 residues. For the CDR3, the DNA is TGTGCCAGCAGCTCCCAGAGGAGGACCGGGGAGCTGTTTTTT. Encoded protein: CASSSQRRTGELFF.